The 30 T cell receptor beta chains presented below share a single source sample, sequenced in a study of blood T cell repertoires in COVID-19. Sequenced by immunoSEQ multiplex PCR; TCRdb stores in-frame clones only, minus some. In the table there are 40,000 to 60,000 clones, about 85% of which are singletons. Sequenced input: peripheral blood. These TCRs come from a man aged 35-49 years with active COVID-19.

This rearrangement joins TRBV5-6 to TRBJ1-1; tentatively, D is TRBD1 (5 bases). Between the trimmed V and J ends, which lost 1 base and 7 bases, there was a span of 20 bases. The CDR3 is 16 residues long. CDR1 and CDR2 from the germline V gene are SGHDT and YYEEEE. The CDR3 loop is CASSLMTERQRIEAFF. CDR3 bases: TGTGCCAGCAGCTTGATGACAGAGCGCCAAAGAATTGAAGCTTTCTTT.

This clone was detected only a few times. The J gene is TRBJ2-3, the V gene TRBV11-1, with 14 positions matching TRBD2. V trimming: 5 bases; J trimming: 2 bases; junction bases outside the gene matches: 3. The germline gives CDR1 SGHAT, CDR2 FQDESV (reference sequence). CDR3 length equals 16 residues. The CDR3 here is CASSGLAGGNTDTQYF. The CDR3 DNA reads TGTGCCAGCAGCGGACTAGCGGGAGGTAACACAGATACGCAGTATTTT.

CDR3 nucleotide sequence: TGTGCCAGCAGCCCGACGAGAACAGGGCACGAGGCCAAAAACATTCAGTACTTC. The encoded protein is CASSPTRTGHEAKNIQYF. The chain is built from TRBV3-1 (or the pseudogene TRBV3-2) and TRBJ2-4, with D perhaps TRBD1 (6 bases). The V and J ends lost 4 bases and 1 base respectively, with 20 bases between them. The CDR3 contains 18 residues. Germline-derived CDR1 and CDR2 are LGHDT and YNNKEL (reference sequence).

V usage is TRBV10-3 and J usage is TRBJ1-1; no definite D call. In germline, CDR1 is ENHRY, CDR2 SYGVKD. The CDR3 loop spans 17 amino acids. The ends were cut back, 4 bases at V and 0 bases at J, with 18 bases in the middle. The CDR3 reads CAISASESFSMNTEAFF. DNA for the CDR3: TGTGCCATCAGTGCCTCAGAATCTTTTAGCATGAACACTGAAGCTTTCTTT.

The genes are TRBV27 and TRBJ1-5; D is uncertain. Germline values: CDR1 MNHEY, CDR2 SMNVEV (reference sequence). CDR3 size: 15 residues. V was pared by 0 bases and J by 3 bases, with 9 bases between. CDR3 DNA: TGTGCCAGCAGTTTATCGAACAGCTACAATCAGCCCCAGCATTTT. Amino acids: CASSLSNSYNQPQHF.

This chain connects TRBV19 to TRBJ1-3; no clear D. V was shortened by 6 bases and J by 0 bases, with 15 bases between the two germline ends. Germline values: CDR1 LNHDA, CDR2 SQIVND (reference sequence). CDR3 length equals 16 residues. CDR3 protein: CASSRVSGNSGNTIYF. The CDR3 DNA follows: TGTGCCAGTAGCCGAGTGTCCGGGAACTCTGGAAACACCATATATTTT.

This clone was observed once. The J gene is TRBJ1-1, the V gene TRBV28; the match to TRBD1 covers 7 bases. The CDR3 has 12 residues. CDR1 is MDHEN, CDR2 SYDVKM, per germline. V dropped 4 bases and J dropped 8; count of bases not matched to a gene: 4. The CDR3 nucleotides are TGTGCCAGCAGTTATTCGACAGGGGAAGCTTTCTTT. It encodes CASSYSTGEAFF. Variable domain in full (rest from reference TRBV28 and TRBJ1-1): DVKVTQSSRYLVKRTGEKVFLECVQDMDHENMFWYRQDPGLGLRLIYFSYDVKMKEKGDIPEGYSVSREKKERFSLILESASTNQTSMYLCASSYSTGEAFFGQGTRLTVV.

The V gene is TRBV7-6, the J gene TRBJ2-2, with unresolved D. Germline V gene data show CDR1 as SGHVS and CDR2 as FNYEAQ. With 2 bases removed from V and 2 bases from J, the gap between germline ends came to 12 bases. The CDR3 contains 16 residues. The CDR3 coding sequence is TGTGCCAGCAGCTTAACACAGCCGGCAAACACCGGGGAGCTGTTTTTT. Translating it yields CASSLTQPANTGELFF. Combining the CDR3 with reference TRBV7-6 and TRBJ2-2 gives the whole variable domain GAGVSQSPRYKVTKRGQDVALRCDPISGHVSLYWYRQALGQGPEFLTYFNYEAQQDKSGLPNDRFSAERPEGSISTLTIQRTEQRDSAMYRCASSLTQPANTGELFFGEGSRLTVL.

The chain is built from TRBV6-5 and TRBJ1-1; 9 bases map to TRBD1. The germline CDR1 and CDR2 sequences are MNHEY and SVGAGI. The CDR3 covers 13 residues. With V trimmed by 6 bases and J by 4 bases, 3 bases remained unmatched. CDR3 coding DNA: TGTGCCAGCAGAGGGGGACAGGGCACTGAAGCTTTCTTT. Translation gives CASRGGQGTEAFF.

The V and J genes are TRBV12-3 or TRBV12-4 and TRBJ1-2; TRBD1 matches at 8 bases. V was pared by 6 bases and J by 4 bases, with 4 bases of the junction left unmatched. The CDR3 is 13 residues long. Here the CDR3 DNA reads TGTGCCAGCAGGAGTACAGGGGGCTATGGCTACACCTTC. It yields the protein CASRSTGGYGYTF.

The V and J genes are TRBV27 and TRBJ2-1; D is unclear. V lost 5 bases and J 4 bases, leaving 18 bases between the germline ends. This CDR3 has 16 amino acids. Germline assignment: CDR1 MNHEY and CDR2 SMNVEV (reference sequence). This CDR3 is CASSPPRVAIYNEQFF. The CDR3 bases are TGTGCCAGCAGTCCCCCCCGGGTCGCTATTTACAATGAGCAGTTCTTC.

The chain couples TRBV27 to TRBJ2-1; maybe TRBD1 (5 bases). CDR1 and CDR2 from the germline V gene are MNHEY and SMNVEV (reference sequence). Trimming left V 4 bases short and J 2 bases short, with 9 bases between. The CDR3 runs to 14 residues. DNA of the CDR3: TGTGCCAGCAGTTCGACAGAGCCCTACAATGAGCAGTTCTTC. Residues: CASSSTEPYNEQFF.

The V gene is TRBV11-2, the J gene TRBJ2-3, with 12 bases that match TRBD1. Germline V gene data show CDR1 as SGHAT and CDR2 as FQNNGV. Trimming cost V 1 base and J 4 bases; bases outside gene matches: 3. There are 16 residues in the CDR3. CDR3: CASSLAGTGGADTQYF. The CDR3 DNA follows: TGTGCCAGCAGCTTAGCCGGGACAGGGGGCGCAGATACGCAGTATTTT.

The chain recombines TRBV18 with TRBJ2-7; 11 bases are shared with TRBD2. The J segment lost 3 bases and the V segment lost 0 bases, leaving 1 base of the junction unmatched. The CDR3 totals 15 residues. Looked up from germline, CDR1 is KGHSH and CDR2 is LQKENI. This CDR3 is CASSPPGTSGYEQYF. The CDR3 DNA follows: TGTGCCAGCTCACCACCGGGGACTAGCGGCTACGAGCAGTACTTC.

In this sample, this clone turned up once. This chain joins TRBV7-8 and TRBJ1-1, with D possibly TRBD1 on 5 matching bases. CDR1 is SGHVS, CDR2 FQNEAQ, per germline. V dropped 4 bases and J dropped 7 bases, with 16 bases sitting between them. CDR3 length: 14 residues. The CDR3 protein is CASSSGVQTVEAFF. The CDR3, as DNA: TGTGCCAGCAGCTCGGGGGTCCAGACAGTTGAAGCTTTCTTT.

This sequence joins TRBV14 and TRBJ1-3; D unresolved. Germline V gene sequence: CDR1 SGHDN, CDR2 FVKESK. The CDR3 contains 15 residues. The germline V and J ends were trimmed by 5 bases and 0 bases, with 11 bases remaining between them. The chain's CDR3 is CASSSQRHSGNTIYF. CDR3 nucleotide sequence: TGTGCCAGCAGCTCGCAGAGACACTCTGGAAACACCATATATTTT.

The V call is TRBV3-1 (or the pseudogene TRBV3-2), the J call TRBJ1-2; a weak D match, TRBD1 (5 bases). V lost 4 bases, J lost 7 bases, and 13 bases lay in between. Per the germline V gene, CDR1 is LGHDT and CDR2 is YNNKEL (reference sequence). CDR3 length: 13 residues. The CDR3 DNA reads TGTGCCAGCAGCCCTCAGGTCGGGGGTGGCTACACCTTC. The encoded protein is CASSPQVGGGYTF.

This clone has more than one count but fewer than ten. The V and J genes are TRBV18 and TRBJ1-1; 10 bases are a match to TRBD1. With 0 bases clipped from V and 8 bases from J, the junction kept 6 bases outside the gene matches. This CDR3 is 15 amino acids long. The V gene's germline CDR1 is KGHSH and CDR2 LQKENI. The CDR3 region is CASSPPGQGMAEAFF. In nucleotides, the CDR3 is TGTGCCAGCTCACCACCGGGACAGGGGATGGCCGAAGCTTTCTTT.

The V call is TRBV18, the J call TRBJ2-7; 9 bases line up with TRBD2. V was pared by 3 bases and J by 2 bases, with 8 bases of the junction left unmatched. Per germline, CDR1 KGHSH and CDR2 LQKENI. This CDR3 has 16 amino acids. In nucleotides, the CDR3 is TGTGCCAGCTCACCCCCCGCGGTAGCGGGAGCCTACGAGCAGTACTTC. This gives the protein CASSPPAVAGAYEQYF. Complete variable domain (other parts from reference TRBV18 and TRBJ2-7): NAGVMQNPRHLVRRRGQEARLRCSPMKGHSHVYWYRQLPEEGLKFMVYLQKENIIDESGMPKERFSAEFPKEGPSILRIQQVVRGDSAAYFCASSPPAVAGAYEQYFGPGTRLTVT.

The J gene is TRBJ1-6, the V gene TRBV27, with TRBD1 identical over 10 bases. Germline V lookup: CDR1 MNHEY, CDR2 SMNVEV (reference sequence). V lost 6 bases to trimming and J lost 9 bases; unmatched junction nucleotides: 8. The CDR3 is made up of 15 amino acids. CDR3 amino acids: CASRIRTGGGSPLHF. For the CDR3, the DNA is TGTGCCAGCAGAATAAGGACAGGGGGAGGTTCACCCCTCCACTTT.

The chain uses TRBV5-5 and TRBJ2-7; D perhaps matches TRBD2 (5 bases). Germline V gene sequence: CDR1 SGHKS, CDR2 YYEKEE (reference sequence). CDR3 length equals 14 residues. V lost 0 bases to trimming and J lost 5 bases, with 12 bases between them. The CDR3 region has the DNA TGTGCCAGCAGCTTGGCTTCATCGGGAAACGAGCAGTACTTC. Its protein is CASSLASSGNEQYF.

The rearrangement uses TRBV19 and TRBJ1-5; D remains ambiguous. Looked up from germline, CDR1 is LNHDA and CDR2 is SQIVND (reference sequence). The V gene lost 4 bases and the J gene lost 1 base, with 14 bases spanning the gap. This CDR3 has 16 amino acids. The CDR3 DNA reads as TGTGCCAGTAGTAAAGGGTGGAGGGTAAGCAATCAGCCCCAGCATTTT. Translating gives CASSKGWRVSNQPQHF.

The chain has TRBV4-1 and TRBJ2-5; 12 bases are a match to TRBD2. Germline assignment: CDR1 MGHRA and CDR2 YSYEKL. The V and J ends lost 6 bases and 2 bases, in that order; junction bases with no gene match: 1. The CDR3 length is 14 residues. The CDR3 region is CASSLAGGQETQYF. The CDR3 DNA reads as TGCGCCAGCAGTCTAGCGGGAGGGCAAGAGACCCAGTACTTC.

V and J are TRBV7-3 and TRBJ2-7; maybe TRBD2 (5 bases). The CDR3 contains 13 residues. Germline V CDR1 and CDR2: SGHTA, FQGTGA. With 2 bases removed from V and 6 bases from J, the gap between germline ends came to 11 bases. The DNA of the CDR3 is TGTGCCAGCAGCTTACCCCCCGCGGGCGAGCAGTACTTC. It specifies CASSLPPAGEQYF.

In its sample, this clone was seen once. The V call is TRBV5-1, the J call TRBJ2-5; 13 bases align to TRBD2. CDR1 is SGHRS and CDR2 is YFSETQ in the germline V gene. This CDR3 comprises 17 residues. Unmatched junction bases numbered 3, after V lost 0 bases and J lost 1 base. DNA for the CDR3: TGCGCCAGCAGCTTGGAACTAGCGGGAGGGGCCCAAGAGACCCAGTACTTC. Protein sequence: CASSLELAGGAQETQYF.

The V and J genes are TRBV19 and TRBJ1-1; D is uncertain. V lost 1 base to trimming and J lost 5 bases, with 8 bases between them. The CDR3 is made up of 13 amino acids. Germline CDR1 reads LNHDA; CDR2 reads SQIVND (reference sequence). The CDR3 reads CASSIVSRTEAFF. DNA for the CDR3: TGTGCCAGTAGTATAGTGAGCAGGACTGAAGCTTTCTTT.

This clone was seen only once. DNA of the CDR3: TGCGCCAGCAGCGTTACTAGCGGGAGGGTCGGGGAGCTGTTTTTT. It is translated as CASSVTSGRVGELFF. The chain combines TRBV5-1 with TRBJ2-2, with 13 bases matching TRBD2. Germline CDR1 is SGHRS and CDR2 is YFSETQ. V trimming: 4 bases; J trimming: 7 bases; junction bases outside the gene matches: 4. This CDR3 contains 15 residues.

This chain connects TRBV28 to TRBJ2-3, with 11 bases matching TRBD2. Germline V gene data show CDR1 as MDHEN and CDR2 as SYDVKM. V was pared by 8 bases and J by 10 bases, with 14 bases of the junction left unmatched. This CDR3 has 15 amino acids. The CDR3: CASVPRASGRRAQYF. The CDR3 DNA follows: TGTGCCAGCGTACCGCGGGCTAGCGGGAGGAGGGCGCAGTATTTT.

CDR3 in amino acids: CASSLLSGTGSYEQYF. The CDR3 nucleotides are TGTGCCAGCAGTTTACTCTCCGGGACTGGCTCCTACGAGCAGTACTTC. The rearrangement joins TRBV28 to TRBJ2-7, with D tentatively TRBD2 (6 bases). The CDR3 extends over 16 amino acids. Germline V lookup: CDR1 MDHEN, CDR2 SYDVKM. V dropped 2 bases and J dropped 0 bases, with 14 bases sitting between them.

The V and J genes are TRBV5-1 and TRBJ2-1, with a possible D match to TRBD2 (5 bases). Germline V CDR1 and CDR2: SGHRS, YFSETQ. V lost 4 bases, J lost 1 base, and 12 bases lay in between. The CDR3 consists of 15 residues. The CDR3 nucleotides read TGCGCCAGCAGCCTTACTAGACCTTCCTACAATGAGCAGTTCTTC. It codes for CASSLTRPSYNEQFF.